Presented here are 9 T cell receptor beta chains from one specimen sequenced in a study of beta chain features in type 1 diabetes (dated by TCRdb to 2016 to 2019). Here is what the overall study found, with its caveats: A moderate but significant shortening of TCRB CDR3 length was observed in type 1 diabetes patients in all four CD4+ subsets.

The library was prepared using the immunoSEQ multiplex PCR assay. All of the isolated RNA was reverse transcribed with the High Capacity cDNA Reverse Transcription Kit, so expressed TCRB transcripts were sequenced. TCRdb took this table from immuneACCESS and kept in-frame rearrangements with V and J called. Such tables lack part of the clones; where checked against another copy, unresolved V genes explain under half of the gap, and the rest is unexplained. The sample table shows 640,000 or so clones, and roughly 12% are seen once. Less than 0.025% of the sample is held by the ten biggest clonotypes. These receptors' antigens are unknown. Sequenced input: naive CD4+ T cells from blood. This specimen's cell subset or site label, interpreted: true naive CD4+ T cells. The receptor set was obtained from a man aged 18 to 35 with type 1 diabetes.

The chain has TRBV5-6 and TRBJ1-2; D gene uncertain. The V end lost 0 bases, the J end lost 13 bases, and 13 bases lay between the germline ends. This CDR3 has 12 residues. Germline CDR1 and CDR2: SGHDT and YYEEEE. CDR3 coding DNA: TGTGCCAGCAGCTTGGGAGGCCCTGGGTTCACCTTC. Translation: CASSLGGPGFTF.

This clone has just a few counts. The V gene is TRBV6-5, the J gene TRBJ1-5, with D maybe TRBD1 (6 bases). Trimming left V 6 bases short and J 1 base short, with 13 bases between. This CDR3 spans 15 amino acids. CDR1 and CDR2 from the germline V gene are MNHEY and SVGAGI. The CDR3 sequence: CASSPRGWSNQPQHF. The CDR3 DNA follows: TGTGCCAGCAGCCCCAGGGGATGGAGCAATCAGCCCCAGCATTTT.

In its sample, this clone was seen a few times. The genes are TRBV25-1 and TRBJ2-2, with TRBD1 matching over 8 bases. The CDR3 covers 15 residues. The J segment lost 5 bases and the V segment lost 2 bases, leaving 4 bases of the junction unmatched. The germline V gene encodes CDR1 MGHDK and CDR2 SYGVNS. CDR3 DNA sequence: TGTGCCAGCAGTGAAGACAGGGGATGGACCGGGGAGCTGTTTTTT. As protein: CASSEDRGWTGELFF.

This clone was found a few times. The chain joins TRBV6-6 to TRBJ2-7; 9 bases agree with TRBD1. V was clipped by 5 bases and J by 5 bases; unmatched bases: 7. The CDR3 length is 14 residues. CDR1 is MNHNY, CDR2 SVGAGI, per germline (reference sequence). The DNA for the CDR3 is TGTGCCAGCAGTAATCTGAGGACAGGGGACGAGCAGTACTTC. Protein sequence: CASSNLRTGDEQYF.

In its sample, this clone was seen a few times. This rearrangement joins TRBV18 to TRBJ2-7; 8 bases match TRBD1. Looked up from germline, CDR1 is KGHSH and CDR2 is LQKENI. The ends lost 4 bases at V and 0 bases at J; junction bases unmatched: 8. The CDR3 spans 16 residues. The CDR3 bases are TGTGCCAGCTCACTCCAGGGGGCTAGGGCCTCCTACGAGCAGTACTTC. It yields the protein CASSLQGARASYEQYF. Complete variable domain (other parts from reference TRBV18 and TRBJ2-7): NAGVMQNPRHLVRRRGQEARLRCSPMKGHSHVYWYRQLPEEGLKFMVYLQKENIIDESGMPKERFSAEFPKEGPSILRIQQVVRGDSAAYFCASSLQGARASYEQYFGPGTRLTVT.

This clone was observed a few times. The chain carries TRBV7-9 and TRBJ2-2; perhaps TRBD2 as D (6 bases). Trimming took off 1 base at V and 7 bases at J, with 19 bases between the two ends. CDR1 and CDR2 from the germline V gene are SEHNR and FQNEAQ (reference sequence). The CDR3 totals 17 residues. CDR3 in DNA: TGTGCCAGCAGCTTAGGGACCGGGCGGGGCCCCTTCGGGGAGCTGTTTTTT. It yields the protein CASSLGTGRGPFGELFF.

This clone was detected only a few times. V is TRBV6-5 and J is TRBJ2-3; unclear D gene. V lost 0 bases and J 6 bases, leaving 10 bases between the germline ends. CDR1 is MNHEY and CDR2 is SVGAGI in the germline V gene. The CDR3 is made up of 14 amino acids. The CDR3 coding sequence is TGTGCCAGCAGTTACTCCGGTAGCAGGGATACGCAGTATTTT. Its protein product is CASSYSGSRDTQYF.

In its sample, this clone was seen a few times. The V call is TRBV6-5, the J call TRBJ2-1, with D possibly matching TRBD2 (5 bases). The CDR3 contains 14 residues. The ends were cut back, 5 bases at V and 0 bases at J, with 8 bases in the middle. Germline V gene sequence: CDR1 MNHEY, CDR2 SVGAGI. This CDR3 is CASSTGSSYNEQFF. The CDR3 nucleotides are TGTGCCAGCAGTACTGGGAGCTCCTACAATGAGCAGTTCTTC.

This clone was seen a few times. The rearrangement joins TRBV7-9 to TRBJ2-3; D may correspond to TRBD1 or TRBD2 (6 bases each). The CDR3 totals 15 residues. V lost 2 bases and J 2 bases, leaving 11 bases between the germline ends. Looked up from germline, CDR1 is SEHNR and CDR2 is FQNEAQ (reference sequence). CDR3 loop: CASSLKGGPTDTQYF. The CDR3, as DNA: TGTGCCAGCAGCTTAAAAGGGGGGCCCACAGATACGCAGTATTTT.